This T cell receptor (beta chain) derives from a study of shared clonotypes between healthy human individuals. Study overall: For every donor, three CD4 naive, three CD4 memory, two CD8 naive and one CD8 memory plates were used.

Germline V gene data show CDR1 as MGHRA and CDR2 as YSYEKL. The germline V and J ends were trimmed by 2 bases and 1 base, with 6 bases remaining between them. This CDR3 is built from 13 residues. Study-wide results and limits: Naive subsets tended to show greater estimated richness than memory subsets.

Profiling relied on immunoSEQ multiplex PCR, and the TCRdb table lists in-frame clones only, not all of them. The sample includes 2 million to 2.5 million clones, 85% to 95% seen only once; the top ten take 0.37%. Points on this clone: Its antigen is not identified.

The receptor was isolated from a man between 18 and 29 years old in good health. Some clones in this sample may be carry-over from other donors' samples. What was sequenced was naive CD4+ T cells from PBMCs. Subset noted: CD45RA+ positively selected. V is TRBV4-1 and J is TRBJ2-7, with D possibly matching TRBD1 (5 bases). The CDR3 nucleotides are TGCGCCAGCAGCCAAAGACAGTCCTACGAGCAGTACTTC. Translating it yields CASSQRQSYEQYF.